This T cell receptor beta chain was sequenced during a study of response to subunit inactivated influenza vaccine. Trimming removed 4 bases at V and 0 bases at J, with 11 bases between. CDR3 size: 15 residues. From germline, CDR1 is SGHRS and CDR2 YFSETQ. TCRdb re-called the RT-PCR reads through MiXCR, storing one row per CDR3 protein. The repertoire consists of approximately 530,000 distinct CDR3 sequences, with roughly 7.6% occurring once and the leading ten covering around 14%. Study-wide results and caveats: Each seasonal influenza vaccination recruits few new T cells, the authors suggested.

Note on this clonotype: Its target is not known.

The material was PBMCs from blood, obtained less than 30 months after vaccination. This receptor was identified in a man aged 50-75 years who received an inactivated influenza vaccine. The J gene is TRBJ1-5, the V gene TRBV5-1; D call uncertain. The CDR3 loop reads CASSDGGLSNQPQHF. The CDR3 nucleotides are TGCGCCAGCAGCGATGGAGGCCTTAGCAATCAGCCCCAGCATTTT.